The sequence of this T cell receptor (beta chain) was determined in a study of blood T cells in healthy people across ages. Findings and limits, study-wide: Strongly correlated with naive T cell percentage was TCR beta diversity.

The second PCR ran about 6 to 12 cycles with a sample-barcoded 5' primer and J-beta primers. TCRdb reprocessed the 5' RACE reads with MiXCR, giving one entry per CDR3 protein. Found here are over 600,000 distinct CDR3 sequences, roughly 41% of them singletons; the top ten hold around 32%. Turning to this clonotype: What it recognizes is unknown.

Germline V lookup: CDR1 SNHLY, CDR2 FYNNEI. Trimming took 2 bases from V and 6 from J, leaving 15 bases between them. This CDR3 is built from 15 residues. V is TRBV2 and J is TRBJ2-3; D tentatively fits TRBD1 or TRBD2 (6 bases each). Sequences were obtained from blood. The source is a man older than 75 in good health. CDR3 sequence reads: CASSERGSGRDTQYF. The CDR3 DNA follows: TGTGCCAGCAGTGAAAGGGGGTCAGGGAGGGATACGCAGTATTTT.